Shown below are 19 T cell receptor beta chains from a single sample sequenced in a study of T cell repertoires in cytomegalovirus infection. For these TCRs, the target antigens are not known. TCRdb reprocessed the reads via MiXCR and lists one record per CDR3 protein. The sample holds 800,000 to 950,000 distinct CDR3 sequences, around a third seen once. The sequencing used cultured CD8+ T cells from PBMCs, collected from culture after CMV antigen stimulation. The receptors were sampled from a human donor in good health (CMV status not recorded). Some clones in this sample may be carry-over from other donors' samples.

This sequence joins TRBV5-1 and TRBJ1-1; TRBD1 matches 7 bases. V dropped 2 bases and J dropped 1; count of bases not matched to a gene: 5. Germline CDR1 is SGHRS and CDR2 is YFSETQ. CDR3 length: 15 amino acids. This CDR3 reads CASSLGDSQNTEAFF. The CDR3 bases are TGCGCCAGCAGCTTAGGGGACAGCCAGAACACTGAAGCTTTCTTT.

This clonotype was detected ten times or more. CDR3 amino acids: CASSLARRTSGGAATITDTQYF. The DNA of the CDR3 is TGTGCCAGCAGCTTAGCTCGTCGGACTAGCGGGGGGGCCGCAACTATCACAGATACGCAGTATTTT. This sequence joins TRBV7-2 and TRBJ2-3; 15 bases agree with TRBD2. Germline CDR1 and CDR2: SGHTA and FQGNSA. With 0 bases clipped from V and 2 bases from J, the junction kept 15 bases outside the gene matches. This CDR3 has 22 residues. The whole variable domain, filled in from reference TRBV7-2 and TRBJ2-3, reads GAGVSQSPSNKVTEKGKDVELRCDPISGHTALYWYRQSLGQGLEFLIYFQGNSAPDKSGLPSDRFSAERTGGSVSTLTIQRTQQEDSAVYLCASSLARRTSGGAATITDTQYFGPGTRLTVL.

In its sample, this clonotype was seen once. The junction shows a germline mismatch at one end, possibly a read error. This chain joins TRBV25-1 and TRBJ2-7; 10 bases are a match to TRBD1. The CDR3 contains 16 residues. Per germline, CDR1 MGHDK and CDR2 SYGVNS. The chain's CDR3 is CASSVSGTGVSYEQSF. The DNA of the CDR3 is TGTGCCAGCAGTGTCTCCGGGACAGGGGTCTCCTACGAGCAGTCCTTC.

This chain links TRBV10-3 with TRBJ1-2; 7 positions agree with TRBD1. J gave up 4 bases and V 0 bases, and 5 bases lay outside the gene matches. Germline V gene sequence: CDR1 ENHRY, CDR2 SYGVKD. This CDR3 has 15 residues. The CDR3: CAISESPGGSYGYTF. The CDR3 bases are TGTGCCATCAGTGAGTCCCCAGGGGGAAGCTATGGCTACACCTTC.

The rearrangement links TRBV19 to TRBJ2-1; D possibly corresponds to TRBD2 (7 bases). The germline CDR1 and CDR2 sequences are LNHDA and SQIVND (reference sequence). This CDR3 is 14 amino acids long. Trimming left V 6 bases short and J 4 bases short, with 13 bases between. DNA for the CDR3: TGTGCCAGTAGCAAGGGGGGGGCATACAATGAGCAGTTCTTC. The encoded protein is CASSKGGAYNEQFF.

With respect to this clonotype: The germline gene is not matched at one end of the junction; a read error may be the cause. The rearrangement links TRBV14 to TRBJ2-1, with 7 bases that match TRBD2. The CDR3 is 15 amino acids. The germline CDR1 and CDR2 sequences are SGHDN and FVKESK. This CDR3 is CANSHLRGVDNEQFF. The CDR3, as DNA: TGTGCCAACAGCCACCTACGGGGGGTCGACAATGAGCAGTTCTTC.

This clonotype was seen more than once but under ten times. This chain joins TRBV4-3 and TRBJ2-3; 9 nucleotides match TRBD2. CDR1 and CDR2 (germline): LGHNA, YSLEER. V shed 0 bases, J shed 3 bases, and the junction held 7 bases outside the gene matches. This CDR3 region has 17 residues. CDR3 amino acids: CASSQESAGGLTDTQYF. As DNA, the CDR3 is TGCGCCAGCAGCCAAGAGTCCGCGGGGGGGTTGACAGATACGCAGTATTTT.

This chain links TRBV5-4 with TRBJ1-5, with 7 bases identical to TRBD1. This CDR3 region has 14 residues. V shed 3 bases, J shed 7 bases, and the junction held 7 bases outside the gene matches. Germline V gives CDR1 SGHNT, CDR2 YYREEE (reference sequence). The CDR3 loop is CASSSGQDDQPQHF. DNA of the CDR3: TGTGCCAGCAGCTCAGGACAGGACGACCAGCCCCAGCATTTT.

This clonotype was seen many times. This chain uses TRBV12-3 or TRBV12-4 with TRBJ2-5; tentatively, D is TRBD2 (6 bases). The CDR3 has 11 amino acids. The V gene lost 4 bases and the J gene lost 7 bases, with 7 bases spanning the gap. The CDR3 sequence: CASSSGGTQYF. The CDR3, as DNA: TGTGCCAGCAGTTCCGGGGGGACCCAGTACTTC.

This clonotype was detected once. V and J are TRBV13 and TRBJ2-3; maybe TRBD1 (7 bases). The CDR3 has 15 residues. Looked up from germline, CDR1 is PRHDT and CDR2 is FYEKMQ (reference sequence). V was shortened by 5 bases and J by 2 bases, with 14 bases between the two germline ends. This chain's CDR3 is CASSLQGGLTDTQYF. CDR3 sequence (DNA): TGTGCCAGCAGCCTCCAGGGGGGCCTCACAGATACGCAGTATTTT. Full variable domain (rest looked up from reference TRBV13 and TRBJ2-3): AAGVIQSPRHLIKEKRETATLKCYPIPRHDTVYWYQQGPGQDPQFLISFYEKMQSDKGSIPDRFSAQQFSDYHSELNMSSLELGDSALYFCASSLQGGLTDTQYFGPGTRLTVL.

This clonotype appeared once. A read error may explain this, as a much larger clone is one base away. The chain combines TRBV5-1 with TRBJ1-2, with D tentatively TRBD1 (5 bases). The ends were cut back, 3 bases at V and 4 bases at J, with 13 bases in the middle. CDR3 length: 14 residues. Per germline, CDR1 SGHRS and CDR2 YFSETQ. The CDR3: CASSSDGAGYGYTF. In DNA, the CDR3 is TGCGCCAGCAGCTCAGATGGGGCGGGCTATGGCTACACCTTC.

The CDR3 coding sequence is TGTGCCAGCAGCTTAAAGACAGGGGAAGAAAAACTGTTTTTT. Amino acids: CASSLKTGEEKLFF. The chain joins TRBV7-8 to TRBJ1-4, with TRBD1 matching over 8 bases. Trimming removed 2 bases from V and 8 bases from J; junction bases left unmatched: 4. CDR3 length equals 14 residues. Per the germline V gene, CDR1 is SGHVS and CDR2 is FQNEAQ.

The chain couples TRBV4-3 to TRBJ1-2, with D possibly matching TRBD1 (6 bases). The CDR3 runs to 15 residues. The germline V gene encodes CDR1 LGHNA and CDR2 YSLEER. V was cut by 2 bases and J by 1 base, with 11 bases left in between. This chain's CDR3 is CASSQFGQNNYGYTF. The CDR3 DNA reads TGCGCCAGCAGCCAATTTGGACAGAATAACTATGGCTACACCTTC.

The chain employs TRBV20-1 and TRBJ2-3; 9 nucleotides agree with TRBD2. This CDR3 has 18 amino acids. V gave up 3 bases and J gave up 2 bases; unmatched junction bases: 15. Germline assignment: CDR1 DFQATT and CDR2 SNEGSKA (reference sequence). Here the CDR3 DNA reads TGCAGTGCTAGTGAAAATCCGTTTCTAGCGGGGCCCACAGATACGCAGTATTTT. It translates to CSASENPFLAGPTDTQYF.

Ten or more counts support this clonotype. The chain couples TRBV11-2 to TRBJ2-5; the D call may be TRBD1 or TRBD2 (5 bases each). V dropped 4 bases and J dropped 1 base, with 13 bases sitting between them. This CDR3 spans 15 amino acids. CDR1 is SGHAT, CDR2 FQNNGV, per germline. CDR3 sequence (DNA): TGTGCCAGCAGCTCATCTGGGGGATCCCAAGAGACCCAGTACTTC. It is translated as CASSSSGGSQETQYF.

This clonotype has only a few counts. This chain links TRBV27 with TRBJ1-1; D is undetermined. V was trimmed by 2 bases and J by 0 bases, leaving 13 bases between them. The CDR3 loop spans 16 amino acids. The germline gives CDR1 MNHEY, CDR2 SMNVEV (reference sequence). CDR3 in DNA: TGTGCCAGCAGTTTAGTGAGGACCCTGATGAACACTGAAGCTTTCTTT. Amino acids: CASSLVRTLMNTEAFF.

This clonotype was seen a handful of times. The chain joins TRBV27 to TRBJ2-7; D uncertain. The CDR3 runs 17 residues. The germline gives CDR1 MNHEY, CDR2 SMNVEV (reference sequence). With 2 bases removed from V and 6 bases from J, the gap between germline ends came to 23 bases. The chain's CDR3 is CASSLPPGRRGVPEQYF. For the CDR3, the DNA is TGTGCCAGCAGTTTACCCCCCGGCCGCCGAGGAGTCCCCGAGCAGTACTTC.

CDR3 amino acids: CASRPGTGEKLFF. DNA for the CDR3: TGTGCCAGCAGACCAGGGACAGGTGAAAAACTGTTTTTT. The V gene is TRBV12-3 or TRBV12-4, the J gene TRBJ1-4, with 8 bases that match TRBD1. J was trimmed by 7 bases and V by 6 bases; bases with no gene match: 4. CDR3 length equals 13 residues.

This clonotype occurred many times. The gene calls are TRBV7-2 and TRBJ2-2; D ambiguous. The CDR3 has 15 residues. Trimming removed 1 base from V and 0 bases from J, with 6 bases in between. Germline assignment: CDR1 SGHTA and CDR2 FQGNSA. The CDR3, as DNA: TGTGCCAGCAGCTTAGGGACCCCGAACACCGGGGAGCTGTTTTTT. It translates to CASSLGTPNTGELFF.